This T cell receptor (beta chain) came from a study of shared clonotypes between healthy human individuals. General study results and limits: Between a handful of donors, naive CD4 clonotypes were shared at a level of about 5%.

The CDR3 has 14 amino acids. Germline values: CDR1 SGHAT, CDR2 FQNNGV. V was trimmed by 2 bases and J by 2 bases, leaving 10 bases between them. Comment on this clone: Its antigen is undetermined.

CD45RO-negative, CCR7-positively selected cells formed the naive CD8 fraction, excluding terminally differentiated effector memory CD45RA+ cells. The genomic DNA of each subset was split evenly across several immunoSEQ plates. Sequencing used immunoSEQ multiplex PCR; TCRdb keeps in-frame clones, though not all of them. The sample has hundreds of thousands of clones; 90% to 97% are singletons. The chain combines TRBV11-2 with TRBJ2-7, with D perhaps given as TRBD1 or TRBD2 (5 bases each). Sequencing was done on a sample of naive CD8+ T cells sorted from blood. This TCR came from a woman in her twenties or thirties in good health. The CDR3 reads CASSLKGSPYEQYF. The CDR3 bases are TGTGCCAGCAGCTTAAAGGGGAGTCCCTACGAGCAGTACTTC.